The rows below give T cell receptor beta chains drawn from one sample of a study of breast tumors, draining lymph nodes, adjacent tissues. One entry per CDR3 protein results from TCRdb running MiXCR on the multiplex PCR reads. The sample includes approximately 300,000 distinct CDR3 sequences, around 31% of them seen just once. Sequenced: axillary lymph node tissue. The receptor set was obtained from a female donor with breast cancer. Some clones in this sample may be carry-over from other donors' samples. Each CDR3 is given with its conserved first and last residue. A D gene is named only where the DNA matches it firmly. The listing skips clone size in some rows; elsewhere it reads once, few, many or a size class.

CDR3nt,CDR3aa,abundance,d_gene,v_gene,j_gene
TGTGCCAGCAGCGCCGGGACTTCGACTAATGAAAAACTGTCTTTC,CASSAGTSTNEKLSF,.,.,TRBV7-9,TRBJ1-4
TGTGCCAGCAGCCCCCGACTAGCGGGAGGGCCTAATGAGCAGTTCTTC,CASSPRLAGGPNEQFF,many,TRBD2,TRBV9,TRBJ2-1
TGTGCCAGCAGTTTGCGGGAGTTCAGTGATCAGCCCCAGCATTTT,CASSLREFSDQPQHF,.,.,TRBV28,TRBJ1-5
TGCGCCAGCAGCCCAGCCCCGGACAGGGGTGGGTTAATGCAGTTCTTC,CASSPAPDRGGLMQFF,many,TRBD1,TRBV5-1,TRBJ2-1
TGTGCCAGCAGCTTAACGGGGGCAGGGGAAAAACTGTTTTTT,CASSLTGAGEKLFF,many,.,TRBV11-2,TRBJ1-4
TGCAGTGCTAGAGCGGGGTTCACGCGGTACAATGAGCAGTTCTTC,CSARAGFTRYNEQFF,many,.,TRBV20-1,TRBJ2-1
TGTGCCAGCAGCTTAACTAGCGACTCCGAGCAGTACTTC,CASSLTSDSEQYF,.,TRBD2,TRBV11-3,TRBJ2-7
TGTGCCCCCGAGACTAGCGGGAGGGCCTCTTTAGAGACCCAGTACTTC,CAPETSGRASLETQYF,.,TRBD2,TRBV15,TRBJ2-5
TGTGCCAGCAGCCCCCGGGACAGGGAAACCTACGAGCAGTACTTC,CASSPRDRETYEQYF,many,TRBD1,TRBV7-9,TRBJ2-7
TGCAGTGCTAGTTGGGGGGAGACCCAGTACTTC,CSASWGETQYF,many,.,TRBV20-1,TRBJ2-5
TGTGCCAGCAGATCAACAGGGAGAGAGACCCAGTACTTC,CASRSTGRETQYF,few,.,TRBV28,TRBJ2-5
TGCAGTGCTAGTCAGATCCAGGGCGACTATGGCTACACCTTC,CSASQIQGDYGYTF,many,.,TRBV20-1,TRBJ1-2
TGTGCCAGCAGACCGGGACGGTATAATTCACCCCTCCACTTT,CASRPGRYNSPLHF,.,.,TRBV2,TRBJ1-6
TGTGCCAGCAGCCGAATTGGTACTAGCGGGAGGGCCCTCGACAATGAGCAGTTCTTC,CASSRIGTSGRALDNEQFF,once,TRBD2,TRBV4-2,TRBJ2-1
TGTGCCAGCAATAGGGGTGCGGATACGCAGTATTTT,CASNRGADTQYF,many,.,TRBV6-6,TRBJ2-3
TGTGCCAGCAGCCAGCCCCCCATAGGGGGTGACGTCTACGAGCAGTACTTC,CASSQPPIGGDVYEQYF,many,.,TRBV5-4,TRBJ2-7
TGTGCCGGCAGGTCTGGGGGCGCGTCGGAAAAACTGTTTTTT,CAGRSGGASEKLFF,.,.,TRBV6-5,TRBJ1-4
TGTGCCAGCAGCTTAGCTAGGGGCAGGGATCAGTTT,CASSLARGRDQF,once,.,TRBV7-2,TRBJ1-6
TGCAGCGTTTCAGATGTGGGACAGGGGAGCCCCAATGAGCAGTTCTTC,CSVSDVGQGSPNEQFF,many,TRBD1,TRBV29-1,TRBJ2-1
TGTGCCATCAGTGACGGTTCGAACACTGAAGCTTTCTTT,CAISDGSNTEAFF,.,.,TRBV10-3,TRBJ1-1
TGTGCCAGCAGCTCCGATGGCAGGCGGAGCTCACCCCTCCACTTT,CASSSDGRRSSPLHF,.,.,TRBV7-8,TRBJ1-6
TGTGCCAGCAGCATCACAGGGGCGGAGCAGTTCTTC,CASSITGAEQFF,many,TRBD1,TRBV7-2,TRBJ2-1
TGCAGTGCTCCGGACAGGCAGACTGAAGCTTTCTTT,CSAPDRQTEAFF,few,TRBD1,TRBV20-1,TRBJ1-1
TGTGCCCAGCGAGTGTTATATGGCTACACCTTC,CAQRVLYGYTF,many,.,TRBV2,TRBJ1-2
TGCGCCAGCAGCTTGGACACAGGCTACGAGCAGTACTTC,CASSLDTGYEQYF,many,.,TRBV5-1,TRBJ2-7
TGTGCCAGTAGTATCAGGGACAGGGGGATCGATGAGCAGTTCTTC,CASSIRDRGIDEQFF,many,TRBD1,TRBV19,TRBJ2-1
TGTGCCAGCAGCCGAAGTAGGACCCGGGATATATATGGCTACACCTTC,CASSRSRTRDIYGYTF,.,.,TRBV5-4,TRBJ1-2
TGTGCCAGCAGCAGGGACGGATTTAGCAATCAGCCCCAGCATTTT,CASSRDGFSNQPQHF,many,.,TRBV7-2,TRBJ1-5
TGTGCCAGCAGTTTCACAGGGGTGGCTGGGGCCAACGTCCTGACTTTC,CASSFTGVAGANVLTF,many,TRBD1,TRBV6-6,TRBJ2-6
TGCGCCAGCAGCTTGGCCGGGACAGGGGATGAGACCCAGTACTTC,CASSLAGTGDETQYF,many,TRBD1,TRBV5-1,TRBJ2-5
TGTGCCAGCAGTTTATTCGGGAACACCGGGGAGCTGTTTTTT,CASSLFGNTGELFF,few,.,TRBV27,TRBJ2-2
TGTGCCAGCACTGGGGAGCTGTTTTTT,CASTGELFF,.,.,TRBV7-3,TRBJ2-2
TGTGCCAGCAGCCCGAGGTCCGGGACAGCGACTTACAATGAGCAGTTCTTC,CASSPRSGTATYNEQFF,many,TRBD1,TRBV6-6,TRBJ2-1
TGTGCCAGCAGCCTAGGGACGACTAGGGGATTCACAGATACGCAGTATTTT,CASSLGTTRGFTDTQYF,.,.,TRBV7-6,TRBJ2-3
TGTGCCAGCAGCATAGGACTAGCGGGGGTGTATGAGCAGTTCTTC,CASSIGLAGVYEQFF,.,TRBD2,TRBV11-2,TRBJ2-1
TGCGCCAGCAGCCCTACCCTGGGAGGGTTCGAGCAGTACTTC,CASSPTLGGFEQYF,many,TRBD2,TRBV5-1,TRBJ2-7